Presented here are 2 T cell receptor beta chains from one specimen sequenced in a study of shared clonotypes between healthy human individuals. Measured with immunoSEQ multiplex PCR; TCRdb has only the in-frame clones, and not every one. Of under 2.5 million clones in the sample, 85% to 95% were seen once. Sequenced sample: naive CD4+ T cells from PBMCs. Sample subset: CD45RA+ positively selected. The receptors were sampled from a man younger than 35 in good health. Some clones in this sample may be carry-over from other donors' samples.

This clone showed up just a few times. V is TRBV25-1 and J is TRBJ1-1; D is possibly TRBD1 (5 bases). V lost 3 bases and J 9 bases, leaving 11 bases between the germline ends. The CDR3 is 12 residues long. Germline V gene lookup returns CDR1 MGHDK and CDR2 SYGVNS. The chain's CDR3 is CASSDSTVQAFF. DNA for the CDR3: TGTGCCAGCAGTGATTCGACAGTGCAAGCTTTCTTT.

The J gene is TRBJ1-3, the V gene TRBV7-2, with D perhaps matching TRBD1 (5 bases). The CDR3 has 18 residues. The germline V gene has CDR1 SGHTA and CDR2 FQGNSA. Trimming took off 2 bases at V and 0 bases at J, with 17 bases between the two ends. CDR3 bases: TGTGCCAGCAGCTTACTCGGGGGTCGGAGATACTCTGGAAACACCATATATTTT. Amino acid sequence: CASSLLGGRRYSGNTIYF.